A single sample gave rise to the 21 T cell receptor beta chains below, sequenced in a study of cytomegalovirus exposure and HLA in healthy donors. PCR employed 60 Vbeta and 13 Jbeta primers. Sequenced by immunoSEQ multiplex PCR; TCRdb stores in-frame clones only, minus some. The table includes 150,000 to 200,000 clones, more than 80% detected once. Sample: PBMCs. Receptor source: a woman in her fifties or sixties in good health and CMV-seronegative.

The V gene is TRBV5-1, the J gene TRBJ2-2; 7 bases map to TRBD2. The CDR3 covers 15 residues. V was clipped by 4 bases and J by 9 bases; unmatched bases: 12. Germline assignment: CDR1 SGHRS and CDR2 YFSETQ. As DNA, the CDR3 is TGCGCCAGCAGCCCTGAGCGGGGAGGTCCCCGGGAGCTGTTTTTT. This translates into CASSPERGGPRELFF.

The V gene is TRBV7-9, the J gene TRBJ2-5, with 9 bases aligning to TRBD1. Germline assignment: CDR1 SEHNR and CDR2 FQNEAQ (reference sequence). J gave up 3 bases and V 5 bases, and 16 bases lay outside the gene matches. The CDR3 has 18 amino acids. The CDR3 loop reads CASSPSKTGQGRKETQYF. DNA of the CDR3: TGTGCCAGCAGCCCTTCAAAAACGGGACAGGGAAGGAAAGAGACCCAGTACTTC.

The gene calls are TRBV18 and TRBJ1-1, with a possible D match to TRBD1 (6 bases). The CDR3 sequence is 15 residues long. Germline V CDR1 and CDR2: KGHSH, LQKENI. The V end lost 2 bases, the J end lost 4 bases, and 14 bases lay between the germline ends. The CDR3 here is CASSPAAPGVTEAFF. Here the CDR3 DNA reads TGTGCCAGCTCACCAGCGGCGCCAGGGGTCACTGAAGCTTTCTTT.

The rearrangement uses TRBV19 and TRBJ1-5, with 8 bases identical to TRBD1. This CDR3 is 18 amino acids long. J gave up 0 bases and V 7 bases, and 14 bases lay outside the gene matches. Germline CDR1 is LNHDA and CDR2 is SQIVND (reference sequence). The CDR3 region has the DNA TGTGCCAGTAATCCCGGGACAGGAATAGGTGGTAGCAATCAGCCCCAGCATTTT. This translates into CASNPGTGIGGSNQPQHF.

The chain joins TRBV2 to TRBJ2-7; TRBD2 matches 12 bases. J gave up 3 bases and V 6 bases, and 3 bases lay outside the gene matches. CDR3 length: 14 amino acids. In germline, CDR1 is SNHLY, CDR2 FYNNEI. The CDR3 nucleotides read TGTGCCAGCAGAACTAGCGGGGGGAACTACGAGCAGTACTTC. Translated, it gives CASRTSGGNYEQYF.

The V and J genes are TRBV7-2 and TRBJ2-3, with 9 bases aligning to TRBD2. CDR3 length: 17 residues. Germline-derived CDR1 and CDR2 are SGHTA and FQGNSA. Unmatched junction bases numbered 7, after V lost 2 bases and J lost 1 base. The CDR3 protein is CASSLISLAGGTDTQYF. The DNA of the CDR3 is TGTGCCAGCAGCTTAATATCGTTAGCGGGGGGCACAGATACGCAGTATTTT.

This chain joins TRBV4-3 and TRBJ2-5, with D possibly matching TRBD2 (6 bases). CDR1 and CDR2 (germline): LGHNA, YSLEER. The CDR3 is 14 amino acids. V dropped 0 bases and J dropped 5 bases, with 10 bases sitting between them. The CDR3 nucleotides are TGCGCCAGCAGCCAAGAACTAGCCTGGGAGACCCAGTACTTC. Translation gives CASSQELAWETQYF.

This chain links TRBV29-1 with TRBJ1-2; 12 nucleotides match TRBD1. Germline CDR1 reads SQVTM; CDR2 reads ANQGSEA. The CDR3 length is 14 residues. After removal of 3 bases from V and 5 bases from J, the junction contained 4 bases not matched to a gene. CDR3 residues: CSVEGQGAGYGYTF. DNA of the CDR3: TGCAGCGTTGAGGGACAGGGGGCTGGATATGGCTACACCTTC. The whole variable domain, filled in from reference TRBV29-1 and TRBJ1-2, reads SAVISQKPSRDICQRGTSLTIQCQVDSQVTMMFWYRQQPGQSLTLIATANQGSEATYESGFVIDKFPISRPNLTFSTLTVSNMSPEDSSIYLCSVEGQGAGYGYTFGSGTRLTVV.

The chain couples TRBV6-5 to TRBJ1-1; D is perhaps TRBD1 (6 bases). V was cut by 4 bases and J by 6 bases, with 21 bases left in between. This CDR3 is built from 16 residues. Per germline, CDR1 MNHEY and CDR2 SVGAGI. The chain's CDR3 is CASSFGGARTMAEAFF. The CDR3 DNA is TGTGCCAGCAGTTTCGGGGGGGCAAGAACGATGGCTGAAGCTTTCTTT.

This clone came up once. The chain combines TRBV6-5 with TRBJ1-1, with 10 bases lining up with TRBD1. The V gene end was trimmed by 7 bases and the J gene end by 5 bases; junction bases not matched to a gene: 4. Per the germline V gene, CDR1 is MNHEY and CDR2 is SVGAGI. CDR3 length: 13 residues. CDR3 in amino acids: CASTPGQGTEAFF. The DNA of the CDR3 is TGTGCCAGCACCCCGGGACAGGGGACTGAAGCTTTCTTT.

The chain joins TRBV29-1 to TRBJ2-5; possibly TRBD2 for D (6 bases). Germline V gene data show CDR1 as SQVTM and CDR2 as ANQGSEA. V was shortened by 4 bases and J by 5 bases, with 14 bases between the two germline ends. CDR3 length equals 13 residues. CDR3 loop: CSVALHSGETQYF. CDR3 sequence (DNA): TGCAGCGTTGCGCTGCACAGCGGGGAGACCCAGTACTTC.

The rearrangement links TRBV4-3 to TRBJ1-4; the match to TRBD1 covers 8 bases. Germline-derived CDR1 and CDR2 are LGHNA and YSLEER. The CDR3 has 14 residues. Trimming removed 4 bases from V and 8 bases from J; junction bases left unmatched: 6. The chain's CDR3 is CASSRGQGFEKLFF. DNA for the CDR3: TGCGCCAGCAGCCGCGGACAGGGATTCGAAAAACTGTTTTTT.

The chain joins TRBV11-2 to TRBJ2-5; 14 nucleotides match TRBD2. CDR3 length: 17 amino acids. V trimming: 4 bases; J trimming: 1 base; junction bases outside the gene matches: 5. The germline gives CDR1 SGHAT, CDR2 FQNNGV. CDR3 DNA sequence: TGTGCCAGCAGCTCCGGGACTAGCGGGGGAACCCAAGAGACCCAGTACTTC. Residues: CASSSGTSGGTQETQYF.

The chain is built from TRBV6-6 and TRBJ1-2; D possibly corresponds to TRBD1 (6 bases). V was cut by 6 bases and J by 8 bases, with 13 bases left in between. The CDR3 runs 12 residues. CDR1 and CDR2 (germline): MNHNY, SVGAGI (reference sequence). The CDR3: CASRDSSPGYTF. The CDR3 coding sequence is TGTGCCAGCAGGGACAGCTCGCCGGGCTACACCTTC.

This chain connects TRBV7-2 to TRBJ2-3; the D gene is possibly TRBD2 (5 bases). The CDR3 runs 16 residues. From germline, CDR1 is SGHTA and CDR2 FQGNSA. V was trimmed by 5 bases and J by 2 bases, leaving 17 bases between them. DNA of the CDR3: TGTGCCAGCAGCCAGACGCTAGGGAGATCCACAGATACGCAGTATTTT. Its translation is CASSQTLGRSTDTQYF.

CDR3 protein: CASSLSGREYYGYTF. The DNA for the CDR3 is TGTGCCAGCAGTTTATCGGGCAGGGAATACTATGGCTACACCTTC. This chain connects TRBV27 to TRBJ1-2; tentative D call: TRBD1 (5 bases). CDR1 and CDR2 (germline): MNHEY, SMNVEV (reference sequence). The V end was cut by 0 bases, the J end by 3 bases, with 11 bases between. CDR3 size: 15 residues.

V gene TRBV9 combines with J gene TRBJ1-1; D call uncertain. Germline values: CDR1 SGDLS, CDR2 YYNGEE. Trimming removed 3 bases from V and 2 bases from J, with 8 bases in between. This CDR3 spans 13 amino acids. CDR3 amino acids: CASSAQSNTEAFF. The CDR3 DNA reads TGTGCCAGCAGCGCACAGAGTAACACTGAAGCTTTCTTT.

This clone has a single count. The chain couples TRBV6-1 to TRBJ1-5; D is ambiguous. Trimming cost V 2 bases and J 10 bases, with 12 bases left between them. The CDR3 extends over 13 amino acids. Germline V gives CDR1 MNHNS, CDR2 SASEGT. In nucleotides, the CDR3 is TGTGCCAGCAGTGAACTGGGAGTGGGACCCCAGCATTTT. Protein: CASSELGVGPQHF.

V and J are TRBV6-6 and TRBJ1-1; D call uncertain. V was trimmed by 5 bases and J by 3 bases, leaving 16 bases between them. Germline CDR1 MNHNY, CDR2 SVGAGI (reference sequence). The CDR3 runs 15 residues. The CDR3 sequence: CASSARSGGHTEAFF. CDR3 sequence (DNA): TGTGCCAGCAGTGCCCGGTCAGGCGGGCACACTGAAGCTTTCTTT.

This chain uses TRBV7-9 with TRBJ1-2; D unclear. The CDR3 runs to 12 residues. Germline CDR1 reads SEHNR; CDR2 reads FQNEAQ (reference sequence). The V gene lost 3 bases and the J gene lost 8 bases, with 10 bases spanning the gap. The DNA for the CDR3 is TGTGCCAGCAGCTTGAAGGAGGGAGGCTACACCTTC. This sequence encodes CASSLKEGGYTF.

The rearrangement joins TRBV28 to TRBJ2-2; weak D call: TRBD2 (5 bases). Per germline, CDR1 MDHEN and CDR2 SYDVKM. V was shortened by 2 bases and J by 6 bases, with 7 bases between the two germline ends. There are 13 residues in the CDR3. Here the CDR3 reads CASSLRGSGELFF. CDR3 nucleotides: TGTGCCAGCAGTTTACGGGGATCCGGGGAGCTGTTTTTT.